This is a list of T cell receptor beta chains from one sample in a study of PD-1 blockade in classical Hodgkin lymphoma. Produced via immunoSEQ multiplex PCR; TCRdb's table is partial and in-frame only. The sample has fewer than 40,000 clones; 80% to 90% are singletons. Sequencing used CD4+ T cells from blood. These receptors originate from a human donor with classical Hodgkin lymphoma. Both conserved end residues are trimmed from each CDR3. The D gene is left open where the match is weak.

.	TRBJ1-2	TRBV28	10	ASSLLDIGYT
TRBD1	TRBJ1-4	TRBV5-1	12	ASTKGQGNEKLF
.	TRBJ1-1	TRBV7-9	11	ASSLTPNTEAF
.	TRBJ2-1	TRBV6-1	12	ASRSPGQRNEQF
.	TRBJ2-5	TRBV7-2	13	ASSLREGEGGTQY
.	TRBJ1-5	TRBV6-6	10	ASVSSNQPQH
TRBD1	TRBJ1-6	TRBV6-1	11	AIRGSLNSPLH
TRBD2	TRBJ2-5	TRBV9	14	ASSPTSGGPQETQY
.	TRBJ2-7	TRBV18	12	ASSPGAELYEQY
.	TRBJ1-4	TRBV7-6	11	ASSVYLNEKLF
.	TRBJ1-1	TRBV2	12	ASSDQGMNTEAF
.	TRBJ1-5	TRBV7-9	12	ASSLDGGTQPQH
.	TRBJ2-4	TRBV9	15	ASSVEGTSYLKNIQY
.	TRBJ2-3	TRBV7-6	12	ASSLATEADTQY
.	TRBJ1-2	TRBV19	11	ASSSWTDYGYT
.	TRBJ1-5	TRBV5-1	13	ASSLGTGTSQPQH
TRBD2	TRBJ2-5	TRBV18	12	ASSVTGGQETQY
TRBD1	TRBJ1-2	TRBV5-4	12	ASSFGDSNYGYT
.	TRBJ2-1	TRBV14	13	ASSQDIGSYNEQF
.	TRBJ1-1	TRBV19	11	ASSRRSNTEAF
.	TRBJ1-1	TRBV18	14	ASSPRPRGIDTEAF
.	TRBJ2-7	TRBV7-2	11	ASSRNIAYEQY
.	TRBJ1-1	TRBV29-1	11	SVVQRMNTEAF
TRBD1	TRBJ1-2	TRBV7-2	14	ASSSPQGVGYYGYT
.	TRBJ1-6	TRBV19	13	ASKLGVLHNSPLH
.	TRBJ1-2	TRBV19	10	GTVDRWGGYT
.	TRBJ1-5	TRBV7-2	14	ASSLRDGDSNQPQH
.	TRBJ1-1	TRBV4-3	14	ASSHGRSRGGAEAF
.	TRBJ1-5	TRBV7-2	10	ASSLEGQPQH
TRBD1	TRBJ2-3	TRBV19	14	ASSMGPGQGTDTQY
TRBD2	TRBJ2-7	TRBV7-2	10	ASSLSSGSPY
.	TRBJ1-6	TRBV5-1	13	ASSLRDMRDSPLH
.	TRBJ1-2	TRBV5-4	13	ASSSQPDGTDGYT
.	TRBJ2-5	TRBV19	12	ASSIDPGTETQY
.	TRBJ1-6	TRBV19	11	ASNLRAESPLH
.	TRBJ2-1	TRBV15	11	ATSSRGSNEQF
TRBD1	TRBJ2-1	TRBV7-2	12	ASSPDRAYNEQF
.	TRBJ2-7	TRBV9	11	ASSVDSLSEQY